The 15 T cell receptor beta chains given below trace back to one sample, sequenced in a study of cytomegalovirus exposure and HLA in healthy donors. The PCR used 60 Vbeta and 13 Jbeta primers. Sequenced by immunoSEQ multiplex PCR; TCRdb stores in-frame clones only, minus some. Among 250,000 to 350,000 clones, 86% were seen once, and the ten largest hold roughly 4%. Input material: PBMCs. The receptors come from a man aged 40-49 years in good health and CMV-seropositive.

The gene calls are TRBV19 and TRBJ2-5; a weak D match, TRBD1 (6 bases). The CDR3 is made up of 13 amino acids. Germline V CDR1 and CDR2: LNHDA, SQIVND (reference sequence). V lost 3 bases and J 4 bases, leaving 9 bases between the germline ends. CDR3 DNA sequence: TGTGCCAGTAGTATTGGGGGCGTAGAGACCCAGTACTTC. Translated, it gives CASSIGGVETQYF.

The V gene is TRBV7-2, the J gene TRBJ2-5, with TRBD2 matching 11 bases. J gave up 2 bases and V 3 bases, and 5 bases lay outside the gene matches. CDR3 size: 16 residues. Looked up from germline, CDR1 is SGHTA and CDR2 is FQGNSA. The CDR3 reads CASSFRLAGRQETQYF. The CDR3 DNA reads as TGTGCCAGCAGCTTCCGACTAGCGGGACGACAAGAGACCCAGTACTTC. The full variable domain, its missing parts supplied by reference TRBV7-2 and TRBJ2-5, is GAGVSQSPSNKVTEKGKDVELRCDPISGHTALYWYRQSLGQGLEFLIYFQGNSAPDKSGLPSDRFSAERTGGSVSTLTIQRTQQEDSAVYLCASSFRLAGRQETQYFGPGTRLLVL.

The rearrangement uses TRBV10-3 and TRBJ2-7, with 13 bases that match TRBD2. Per germline, CDR1 ENHRY and CDR2 SYGVKD. The CDR3 runs to 15 residues. V shed 2 bases, J shed 12 bases, and the junction held 10 bases outside the gene matches. The DNA of the CDR3 is TGTGCCATCAGTGAGACTAGCGGGAGGGACCGTGGGCCGTACTTC. Amino acids: CAISETSGRDRGPYF.

The chain carries TRBV27 and TRBJ1-1; TRBD1 matches at 7 bases. The V gene end was trimmed by 0 bases and the J gene end by 1 base; junction bases not matched to a gene: 5. The germline gives CDR1 MNHEY, CDR2 SMNVEV (reference sequence). The CDR3 length is 16 residues. Here the CDR3 DNA reads TGTGCCAGCAGTTTATCGAAGGGGGCTGGGAACACTGAAGCTTTCTTT. This gives the protein CASSLSKGAGNTEAFF.

The CDR3 nucleotides are TGCGCCAGCAGCCAAGGCAGGGCCACTGAAGCTTTCTTT. Its translation is CASSQGRATEAFF. The J gene is TRBJ1-1, the V gene TRBV4-1; D perhaps matches TRBD1 (5 bases). Per the germline V gene, CDR1 is MGHRA and CDR2 is YSYEKL. The CDR3 extends over 13 amino acids. Between the trimmed V and J ends, which lost 1 base and 4 bases, there was a span of 7 bases.

The gene calls are TRBV7-3 and TRBJ2-1; 12 nucleotides match TRBD2. V shed 3 bases, J shed 3 bases, and the junction held 9 bases outside the gene matches. The CDR3 runs to 18 residues. Looked up from germline, CDR1 is SGHTA and CDR2 is FQGTGA. The CDR3 DNA reads as TGTGCCAGCAGCTTGACTAGCGGGAGCCCAGGCTACTACAATGAGCAGTTCTTC. It encodes CASSLTSGSPGYYNEQFF.

The genes are TRBV7-6 and TRBJ2-7, with 8 bases identical to TRBD2. This CDR3 comprises 13 residues. CDR1 is SGHVS, CDR2 FNYEAQ, per germline. V lost 5 bases and J lost 3; bases outside the gene matches: 3. CDR3 nucleotides: TGTGCCAGCAGCCCTCGGGGGGGCTACGAGCAGTACTTC. As protein: CASSPRGGYEQYF.

The chain has TRBV4-1 and TRBJ2-7; 14 bases line up with TRBD2. V shed 3 bases and J 0 bases; nucleotides not matched to a gene: 4. CDR3 length: 17 amino acids. Germline assignment: CDR1 MGHRA and CDR2 YSYEKL. The CDR3 bases are TGCGCCAGCAGCCAGTGGACTAGCGGGAGGATCTCCTACGAGCAGTACTTC. It specifies CASSQWTSGRISYEQYF.

The chain is built from TRBV23-1 and TRBJ2-7, with D unresolved. TRBV23-1 is known as an ORF, though its function is uncertain. The CDR3 is 15 residues long. Trimming removed 1 base at V and 4 bases at J, with 14 bases between. The CDR3 here is CASSQYLIPGYEQYF. The CDR3 DNA reads TGCGCCAGCAGTCAATATCTTATCCCCGGGTACGAGCAGTACTTC.

This clone was seen a single time. The V and J genes are TRBV5-4 and TRBJ1-2; maybe TRBD1 (5 bases). Germline V gene data show CDR1 as SGHNT and CDR2 as YYREEE (reference sequence). The germline V and J ends were trimmed by 0 bases and 2 bases, with 14 bases remaining between them. The CDR3 covers 16 residues. The CDR3 reads CASSLDGGQGNYGYTF. CDR3 sequence (DNA): TGTGCCAGCAGCTTGGATGGTGGCCAGGGAAACTATGGCTACACCTTC.

This rearrangement joins TRBV27 to TRBJ2-3; maybe TRBD1 (6 bases). Trimming cost V 6 bases and J 2 bases, with 9 bases left between them. Germline V gene lookup returns CDR1 MNHEY and CDR2 SMNVEV (reference sequence). The CDR3 runs to 13 residues. For the CDR3, the DNA is TGTGCCAGCAGGGCAGGGGCCACAGATACGCAGTATTTT. Translation: CASRAGATDTQYF.

The CDR3 is CASIWTRKDTEAFF. The CDR3 DNA sequence: TGTGCCAGCATTTGGACAAGAAAAGACACTGAAGCTTTCTTT. The chain couples TRBV6-1 to TRBJ1-1; a possible D gene is TRBD1 (5 bases). Germline V gene data show CDR1 as MNHNS and CDR2 as SASEGT. This CDR3 contains 14 residues. V was clipped by 7 bases and J by 3 bases, with 15 bases between them.

This chain connects TRBV19 to TRBJ2-5, with 11 bases lining up with TRBD1. Germline CDR1 is LNHDA and CDR2 is SQIVND (reference sequence). V lost 4 bases, J lost 6 bases, and 10 bases stayed unmatched. The CDR3 has 16 residues. The CDR3 DNA reads as TGTGCCAGTAGTACTCCGGGACAGGGGGGAAGGAAGACCCAGTACTTC. The encoded protein is CASSTPGQGGRKTQYF. The full variable domain, completed using reference TRBV19 and TRBJ2-5, is DGGITQSPKYLFRKEGQNVTLSCEQNLNHDAMYWYRQDPGQGLRLIYYSQIVNDFQKGDIAEGYSVSREKKESFPLTVTSAQKNPTAFYLCASSTPGQGGRKTQYFGPGTRLLVL.

CDR3 amino acids: CASSIQGGADTQYF. CDR3 nucleotide sequence: TGTGCCAGTAGTATACAAGGGGGTGCAGATACGCAGTATTTT. The chain carries TRBV19 and TRBJ2-3; a weak D match, TRBD1 (6 bases). The germline V gene encodes CDR1 LNHDA and CDR2 SQIVND (reference sequence). V was clipped by 2 bases and J by 4 bases, with 10 bases between them. The CDR3 is 14 residues long.

The chain is built from TRBV27 and TRBJ2-7, with 7 bases lining up with TRBD2. Germline V gives CDR1 MNHEY, CDR2 SMNVEV (reference sequence). J gave up 7 bases and V 7 bases, and 16 bases lay outside the gene matches. This CDR3 spans 15 amino acids. The CDR3 loop is CASNSGGAGAQEQYF. The CDR3, as DNA: TGTGCCAGCAACTCCGGAGGGGCGGGAGCTCAGGAGCAGTACTTC.